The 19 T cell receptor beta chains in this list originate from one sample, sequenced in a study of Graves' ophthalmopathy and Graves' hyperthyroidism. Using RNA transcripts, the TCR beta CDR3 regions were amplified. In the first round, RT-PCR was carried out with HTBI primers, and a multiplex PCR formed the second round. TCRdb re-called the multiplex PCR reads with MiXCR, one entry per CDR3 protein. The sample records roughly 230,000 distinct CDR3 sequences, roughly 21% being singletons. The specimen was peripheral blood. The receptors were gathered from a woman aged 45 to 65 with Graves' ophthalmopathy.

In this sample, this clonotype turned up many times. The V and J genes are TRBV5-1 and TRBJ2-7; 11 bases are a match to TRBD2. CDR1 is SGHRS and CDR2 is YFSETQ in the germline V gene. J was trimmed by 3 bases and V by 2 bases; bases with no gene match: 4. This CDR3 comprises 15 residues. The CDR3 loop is CASSFIAGGNYEQYF. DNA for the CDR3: TGCGCCAGCAGCTTTATAGCGGGAGGGAACTACGAGCAGTACTTC.

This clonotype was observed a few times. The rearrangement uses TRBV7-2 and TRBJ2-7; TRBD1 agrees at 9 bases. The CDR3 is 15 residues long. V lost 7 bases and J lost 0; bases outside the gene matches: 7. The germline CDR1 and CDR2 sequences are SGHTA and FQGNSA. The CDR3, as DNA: TGTGCCAGCACCCGGAAGGGACAGGGCTCCTACGAGCAGTACTTC. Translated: CASTRKGQGSYEQYF. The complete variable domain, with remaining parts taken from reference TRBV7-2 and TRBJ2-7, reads GAGVSQSPSNKVTEKGKDVELRCDPISGHTALYWYRQSLGQGLEFLIYFQGNSAPDKSGLPSDRFSAERTGGSVSTLTIQRTQQEDSAVYLCASTRKGQGSYEQYFGPGTRLTVT.

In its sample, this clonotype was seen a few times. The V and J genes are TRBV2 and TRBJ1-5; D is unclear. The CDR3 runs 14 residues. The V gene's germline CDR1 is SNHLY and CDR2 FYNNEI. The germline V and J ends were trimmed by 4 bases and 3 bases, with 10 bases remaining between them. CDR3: CASSGGFVNQPQHF. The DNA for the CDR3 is TGTGCCAGCAGTGGGGGTTTCGTCAATCAGCCCCAGCATTTT.

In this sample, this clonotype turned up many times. For the CDR3, the DNA is TGCAGTGCTAACATCCTCTCCGAGCAGTACTTC. The encoded protein is CSANILSEQYF. The chain joins TRBV20-1 to TRBJ2-7; D remains unclear. Germline V gene lookup returns CDR1 DFQATT and CDR2 SNEGSKA (reference sequence). V lost 4 bases and J lost 6, with 10 bases in between. This CDR3 spans 11 amino acids.

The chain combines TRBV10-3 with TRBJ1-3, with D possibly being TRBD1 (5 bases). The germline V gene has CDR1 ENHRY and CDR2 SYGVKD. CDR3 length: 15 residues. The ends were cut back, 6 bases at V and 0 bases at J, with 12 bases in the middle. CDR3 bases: TGTGCCATCAGCAACCCAGGGCACTCTGGAAACACCATATATTTT. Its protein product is CAISNPGHSGNTIYF.

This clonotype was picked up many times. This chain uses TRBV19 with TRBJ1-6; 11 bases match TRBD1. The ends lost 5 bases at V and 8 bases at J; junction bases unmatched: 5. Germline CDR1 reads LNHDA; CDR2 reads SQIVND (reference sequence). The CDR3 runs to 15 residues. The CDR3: CASSSRDRGDSPLHF. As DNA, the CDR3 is TGTGCCAGTAGTTCGCGGGACAGGGGGGATTCACCCCTCCACTTT.

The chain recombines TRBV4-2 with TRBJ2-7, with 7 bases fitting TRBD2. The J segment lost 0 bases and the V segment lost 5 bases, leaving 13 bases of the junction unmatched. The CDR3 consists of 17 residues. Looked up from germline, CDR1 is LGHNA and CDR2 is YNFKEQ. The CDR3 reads CASSSGVGRASSYEQYF. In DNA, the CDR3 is TGTGCCAGCAGCAGCGGGGTGGGGCGGGCTAGCTCCTACGAGCAGTACTTC.

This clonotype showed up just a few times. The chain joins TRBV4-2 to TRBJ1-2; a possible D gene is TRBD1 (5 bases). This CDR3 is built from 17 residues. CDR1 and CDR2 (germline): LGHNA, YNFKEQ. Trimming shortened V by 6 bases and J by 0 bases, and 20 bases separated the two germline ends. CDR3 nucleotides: TGTGCCAGCAGTCCTCCTGGGGGTTTGGGGACTAACTATGGCTACACCTTC. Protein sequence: CASSPPGGLGTNYGYTF.

Here the CDR3 reads CASSLASGSDHIQYF. In nucleotides, the CDR3 is TGTGCCAGCAGCTTAGCTAGCGGGAGCGATCACATTCAGTACTTC. The chain has TRBV13 and TRBJ2-4; TRBD2 matches at 10 bases. CDR3 length equals 15 residues. V gave up 1 base and J gave up 8 bases; unmatched junction bases: 5. Germline lookup yields CDR1 PRHDT and CDR2 FYEKMQ (reference sequence).

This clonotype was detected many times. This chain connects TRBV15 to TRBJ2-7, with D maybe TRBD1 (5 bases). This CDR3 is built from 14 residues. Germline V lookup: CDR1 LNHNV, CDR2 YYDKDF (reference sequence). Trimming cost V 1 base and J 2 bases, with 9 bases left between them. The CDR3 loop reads CATSRVKGPYEQYF. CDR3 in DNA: TGTGCCACCAGCAGAGTCAAGGGGCCCTACGAGCAGTACTTC.

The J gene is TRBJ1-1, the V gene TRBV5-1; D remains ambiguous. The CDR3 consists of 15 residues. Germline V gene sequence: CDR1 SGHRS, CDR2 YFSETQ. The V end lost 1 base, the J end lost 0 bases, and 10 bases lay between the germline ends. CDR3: CASSLMSAMNTEAFF. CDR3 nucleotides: TGCGCCAGCAGCTTGATGTCAGCGATGAACACTGAAGCTTTCTTT.

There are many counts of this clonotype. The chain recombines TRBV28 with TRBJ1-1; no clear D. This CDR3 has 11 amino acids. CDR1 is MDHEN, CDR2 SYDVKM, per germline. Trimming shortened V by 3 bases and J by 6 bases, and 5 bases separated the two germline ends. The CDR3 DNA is TGTGCCAGCAGTTTTCAGGCTGAAGCTTTCTTT. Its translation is CASSFQAEAFF.

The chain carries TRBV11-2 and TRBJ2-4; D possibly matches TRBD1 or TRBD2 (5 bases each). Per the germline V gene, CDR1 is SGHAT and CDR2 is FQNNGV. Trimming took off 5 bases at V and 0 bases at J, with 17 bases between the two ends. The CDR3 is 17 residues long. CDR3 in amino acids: CASSRNDPRGAKNIQYF. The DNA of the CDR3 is TGTGCCAGCAGCCGAAACGACCCGAGGGGAGCCAAAAACATTCAGTACTTC. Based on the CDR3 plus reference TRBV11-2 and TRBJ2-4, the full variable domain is EAGVAQSPRYKIIEKRQSVAFWCNPISGHATLYWYQQILGQGPKLLIQFQNNGVVDDSQLPKDRFSAERLKGVDSTLKIQPAKLEDSAVYLCASSRNDPRGAKNIQYFGAGTRLSVL.

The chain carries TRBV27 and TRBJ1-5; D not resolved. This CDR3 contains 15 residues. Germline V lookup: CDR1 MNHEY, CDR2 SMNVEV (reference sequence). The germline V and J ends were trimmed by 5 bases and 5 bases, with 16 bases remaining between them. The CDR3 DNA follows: TGTGCCAGCAGTGAAGCCCCAACGACCGATCAGCCCCAGCATTTT. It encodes CASSEAPTTDQPQHF.

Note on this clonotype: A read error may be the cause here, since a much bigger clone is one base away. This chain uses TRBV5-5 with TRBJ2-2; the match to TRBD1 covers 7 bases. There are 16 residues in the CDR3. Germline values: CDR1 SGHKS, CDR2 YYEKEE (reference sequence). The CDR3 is CAISFRDSLQTGELFF. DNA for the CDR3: TGTGCCATCAGCTTCCGGGACAGCCTTCAAACCGGGGAGCTGTTTTTT.

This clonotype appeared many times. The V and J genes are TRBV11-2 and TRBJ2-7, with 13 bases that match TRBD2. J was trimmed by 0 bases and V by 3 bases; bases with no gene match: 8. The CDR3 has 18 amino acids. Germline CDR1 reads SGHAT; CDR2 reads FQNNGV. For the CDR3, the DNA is TGTGCCAGCAGCTTTCGGACTAGCGGGAGAATTCGCTCCTACGAGCAGTACTTC. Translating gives CASSFRTSGRIRSYEQYF.

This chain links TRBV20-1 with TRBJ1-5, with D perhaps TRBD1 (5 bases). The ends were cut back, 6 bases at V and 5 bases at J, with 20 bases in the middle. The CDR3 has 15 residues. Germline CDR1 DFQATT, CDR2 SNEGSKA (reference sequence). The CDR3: CSAQRNPGPYQPQHF. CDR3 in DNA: TGCAGTGCCCAAAGAAACCCGGGGCCCTATCAGCCCCAGCATTTT.

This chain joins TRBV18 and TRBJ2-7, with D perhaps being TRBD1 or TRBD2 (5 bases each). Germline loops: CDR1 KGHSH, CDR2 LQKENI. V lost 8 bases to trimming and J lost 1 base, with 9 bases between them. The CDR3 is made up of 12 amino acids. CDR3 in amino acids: CASQGPSYEQYF. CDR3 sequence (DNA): TGTGCCAGCCAGGGACCTTCCTACGAGCAGTACTTC.

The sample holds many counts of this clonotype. The CDR3 region has the DNA TGTGCCAGTAATGACCATCCGGGCAGGGGAAGCACTGAAGCTTTCTTT. This translates into CASNDHPGRGSTEAFF. The V call is TRBV19, the J call TRBJ1-1, with D maybe TRBD1 (6 bases). Germline CDR1 is LNHDA and CDR2 is SQIVND (reference sequence). This CDR3 has 16 amino acids. Trimming removed 7 bases from V and 4 bases from J, with 22 bases in between.